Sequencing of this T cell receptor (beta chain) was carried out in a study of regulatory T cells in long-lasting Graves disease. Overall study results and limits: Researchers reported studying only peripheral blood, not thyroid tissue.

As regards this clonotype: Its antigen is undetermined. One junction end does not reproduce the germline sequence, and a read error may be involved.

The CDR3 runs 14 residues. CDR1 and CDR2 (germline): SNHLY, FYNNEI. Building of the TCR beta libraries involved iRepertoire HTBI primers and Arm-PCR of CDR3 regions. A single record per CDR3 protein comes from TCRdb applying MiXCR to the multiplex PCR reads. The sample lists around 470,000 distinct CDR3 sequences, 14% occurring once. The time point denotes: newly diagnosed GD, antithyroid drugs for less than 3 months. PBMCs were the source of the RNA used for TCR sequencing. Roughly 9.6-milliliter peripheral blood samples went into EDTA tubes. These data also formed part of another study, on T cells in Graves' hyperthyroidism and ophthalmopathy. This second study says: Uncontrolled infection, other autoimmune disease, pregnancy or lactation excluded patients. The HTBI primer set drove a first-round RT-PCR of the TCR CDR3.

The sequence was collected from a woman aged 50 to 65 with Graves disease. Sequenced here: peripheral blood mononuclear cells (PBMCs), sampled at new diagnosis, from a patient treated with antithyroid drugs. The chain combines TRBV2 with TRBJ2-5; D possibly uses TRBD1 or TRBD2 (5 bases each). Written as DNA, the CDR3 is TGTGCCAGCGGTGAGGGGACGGTGGTGGGGACCCAGTACTTC. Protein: CASGEGTVVGTQYF.